The clone carrying this T cell receptor (beta chain) appeared a single time. Its target is not known. Germline CDR1 reads SGHAT; CDR2 reads FQNNGV. The CDR3 consists of 14 residues. V dropped 6 bases and J dropped 5; count of bases not matched to a gene: 8. The record originates from a study of OX40 agonist ivuxolimab in advanced cancers. The assay was immunoSEQ multiplex PCR, and TCRdb's table has in-frame clones only and misses some. Here the sample spans tens of thousands of clones, 84% being singletons. General study points: CD8+ T cells showed, on average, more clonal expansion than CD4+ cells.

Sample: CD4+ or CD8+ T cells sorted from blood, taken in a trial of the OX40 agonist ivuxolimab. The V and J genes are TRBV11-2 and TRBJ1-2; 8 bases line up with TRBD1. The receptor was isolated from an adult with an advanced solid tumor such as melanoma, head and neck, liver or kidney cancer. CDR3 sequence reads: CASSGQGQDYGYTF. CDR3 coding DNA: TGTGCCAGCAGTGGACAGGGTCAGGATTATGGCTACACCTTC.